These T cell receptor beta chains were read from a single sample in a study of T cells in Graves' hyperthyroidism and ophthalmopathy. TCRdb recomputed calls from the multiplex PCR reads with MiXCR, one row per CDR3 protein. The repertoire consists of 350,000 to 450,000 distinct CDR3 sequences, with around 15% occurring once and the leading ten covering 28%. Input material: blood. All receptors derive from a man aged 50 to 59 with Graves' ophthalmopathy. CDR3s include the opening cysteine and the closing phenylalanine or tryptophan. The order of the fields is V gene, clone size, J gene, D gene, CDR3 DNA, CDR3 protein. The D gene is left open where the match is weak. The size field is filled for only some rows; it gives once, few, many or a size class.

TRBV30	many	TRBJ2-5	.	TGTGCCTGGAGTGCAGGGTTTGGTGAGACCCAGTACTTC	CAWSAGFGETQYF
TRBV18	many	TRBJ1-1	.	TGTGCCAGCTCACCATCTTCGGCGGCCAACACTGAAGCTTTCTTT	CASSPSSAANTEAFF
TRBV6-1	many	TRBJ1-1	TRBD1	TGTGCCAGCAGAGACCACAGGGGGACTGAAGCTTTCTTT	CASRDHRGTEAFF
TRBV2	many	TRBJ2-3	.	TGTGCCAGCACCAGACTACTCGCAGATACGCAGTATTTT	CASTRLLADTQYF
TRBV2	many	TRBJ2-3	TRBD1	TGTGCCAGCAGTGGGGACAGGGGAACAGATACGCAGTATTTT	CASSGDRGTDTQYF
TRBV24-1	many	TRBJ2-5	TRBD1	TGTGCCACCAGTGATCCTAGACCCGGGACAGGGGGAACGGAGACCCAGTACTTC	CATSDPRPGTGGTETQYF
TRBV7-3	many	TRBJ2-3	TRBD1	TGTGCCAGCAGCTCCTCAGCGCCGACAGGGGGGAGTTCAGATACGCAGTATTTT	CASSSSAPTGGSSDTQYF
TRBV3-1	many	TRBJ2-7	.	TGTGCCAGCAGCCAAGCCCCGGACACCTACTACGAGCAGTACTTC	CASSQAPDTYYEQYF
TRBV28	.	TRBJ2-5	TRBD2	TGTGCCAGCAGTTTTTATTTGGGGACTACTCGGGAGACCCAGTACTTC	CASSFYLGTTRETQYF
TRBV10-3	.	TRBJ2-3	TRBD2	TGTGCCATCACTAGCGGGAGGGAGAGCACAGATACGCAGTATTTT	CAITSGRESTDTQYF
TRBV27	few	TRBJ2-2	TRBD2	TGTGCCAGTAGCGGGAGTTTAACCGGGGAGCTGTTTTTT	CASSGSLTGELFF
TRBV28	many	TRBJ1-2	.	TGTGCCAGCAGTTTTGGGCAGGGACATGGCTACACCTTC	CASSFGQGHGYTF
TRBV12-3/TRBV12-4	many	TRBJ1-6	.	TGTGCCAGCAGTCCGACGCAGGGGTATAATTCACCCCTCCACTTT	CASSPTQGYNSPLHF
TRBV30	many	TRBJ1-5	.	TGTGCCTGGATTGTAAGAAGATGGAGCAATCAGCCCCAGCATTTT	CAWIVRRWSNQPQHF
TRBV10-3	many	TRBJ1-1	TRBD1	TGTGCCAGCATAGACAGGGAGGGAAACACTGAAGCTTTCTTT	CASIDREGNTEAFF
TRBV5-1	many	TRBJ2-3	TRBD2	TGCGCCAGCAGCGAAACTAGCGGAGGCGGGGCAGATACGCAGTATTTT	CASSETSGGGADTQYF
TRBV12-3/TRBV12-4	many	TRBJ1-4	TRBD1	TGTGCCAGCAGCCTGGGACAGGGTGGCGAAAAACTGTTTTTT	CASSLGQGGEKLFF
TRBV20-1	many	TRBJ2-5	.	TGCAGTGCCCTCCCCGCCGGAGGGTTTGGGGTAGAGACCCAGTACTTC	CSALPAGGFGVETQYF
TRBV25-1	.	TRBJ1-3	.	TGTGCCAGCAGTGATCTCAGGTTTGCGGACACCATATATTTT	CASSDLRFADTIYF
TRBV7-2	.	TRBJ1-4	TRBD1	TGTGCCAGCAGCTTGACAGGGTCAAATGAAAAACTGTTTTTT	CASSLTGSNEKLFF
TRBV19	.	TRBJ2-5	.	TGTGCCAGTAGTATTCTGGAAGAAGAGACCCAGTACTTC	CASSILEEETQYF
TRBV3-1	many	TRBJ1-1	.	TGTGCCAGCAGTACCGGGATCGAAGCTTTCTTT	CASSTGIEAFF
TRBV6-1	.	TRBJ1-3	.	TGTGCCAGCAGTGAACGCGCCGCAGTAACACTTTCTGGAAACACCATATATTTT	CASSERAAVTLSGNTIYF
TRBV15	many	TRBJ1-4	.	TGTGCCACCTCTCAAAACAGGCAGACCAATGAAAAACTGTTTTTT	CATSQNRQTNEKLFF
TRBV24-1	.	TRBJ2-3	TRBD2	TGTGCCACCAGTGACCCTAGCGGAGGGGACACAGATACGCAGTATTTT	CATSDPSGGDTDTQYF
TRBV7-2	few	TRBJ2-5	.	TGTGCCAGCAGCCGCGTAAACAGTCCCCAAGAGACCCAGTACTTC	CASSRVNSPQETQYF
TRBV30	.	TRBJ2-7	.	TGTGCCTGGGGAGGGGACCCGGGCCTAAGCTCCTACGAGCAGTACTTC	CAWGGDPGLSSYEQYF
TRBV19	once	TRBJ2-4	.	TGTGCCAGTAGTATGCGGGAAAACATTCAGTACTTC	CASSMRENIQYF
TRBV5-1	many	TRBJ1-1	.	TGCGCCAGCAGATTTGGGGAGAACACTGAAGCTTTCTTT	CASRFGENTEAFF
TRBV11-2	few	TRBJ2-3	.	TGTGCCAGCAGATATAATTTCGGGGATGGTACAGATACGCAGTATTTT	CASRYNFGDGTDTQYF
TRBV7-9	many	TRBJ2-1	TRBD2	TGTGCCAGCAGCCTTAGCGGGAGGGCCGTAAATGAGCAGTTCTTC	CASSLSGRAVNEQFF
TRBV2	few	TRBJ2-4	TRBD2	TGTGCCAGCAGGGCAATTAGCGGGAGTCTGAACATTCAGTACTTC	CASRAISGSLNIQYF
TRBV18	.	TRBJ1-1	TRBD1	TGTGCCAGCTCAGATAGCGACAGGGGAGGTGAAGCTCTCTTT	CASSDSDRGGEALF
TRBV24-1	.	TRBJ2-1	.	TGTGCCACCAGTGATACCCGGGACTTTCTATACCAGAGCTCCTACAATGAGCAGTTCTTC	CATSDTRDFLYQSSYNEQFF
TRBV12-3/TRBV12-4	few	TRBJ2-5	.	TGTGCCAGCAGTTTTAGTCAGACCCAGTACTTC	CASSFSQTQYF
TRBV5-5	many	TRBJ1-5	.	TGTGCCAGCAGCTTGGGGGACATAATCCTGGAGCCCCAGCATTTT	CASSLGDIILEPQHF
TRBV9	many	TRBJ2-1	.	TGTGCCAGCACACTACAGGCGGTAAGCTCCTACAATGAGCAGTTCTTC	CASTLQAVSSYNEQFF
TRBV6-5	.	TRBJ1-1	.	TGTGCCAGCAGTTACCCGGAGAAGGGGGGTAACACTGAAGCTTTCTTT	CASSYPEKGGNTEAFF
TRBV3-1	many	TRBJ2-3	.	TGTGCCAGCAGCCTCTCCAGCGGGTCGGATACGCAGTATTTT	CASSLSSGSDTQYF
TRBV7-8	many	TRBJ2-5	TRBD2	TGTGCCAGCACCCTCATAGTGGGACTAGCGGTTCAAGAGACCCAGTACTTC	CASTLIVGLAVQETQYF
TRBV6-1	few	TRBJ2-5	TRBD1	TGTGCCAGCAGTCCCGTTCGGGACAGGAAAGAGACCCAGTACTTC	CASSPVRDRKETQYF
TRBV30	few	TRBJ1-2	.	TGTGCCTGGAGTTTAGGGGCTGGCTACACCTTC	CAWSLGAGYTF
TRBV6-1	few	TRBJ1-2	.	TGTGCCAGCCCCAATGGCAGGCGCTATGGCTACACCTTC	CASPNGRRYGYTF
TRBV28	.	TRBJ2-1	.	TGTGCCATCCGGGCCCGAACAGGGGAGCAGTTCTTC	CAIRARTGEQFF
TRBV5-6	.	TRBJ1-3	.	TGTGCCAGCAGCTACGAAGCCGCTGGAAACACCATATATTTT	CASSYEAAGNTIYF
TRBV6-1	few	TRBJ2-1	.	TGTGCCAGCAGTGAAGGCTTTTACAGGGACGAGCAGTTCTTC	CASSEGFYRDEQFF